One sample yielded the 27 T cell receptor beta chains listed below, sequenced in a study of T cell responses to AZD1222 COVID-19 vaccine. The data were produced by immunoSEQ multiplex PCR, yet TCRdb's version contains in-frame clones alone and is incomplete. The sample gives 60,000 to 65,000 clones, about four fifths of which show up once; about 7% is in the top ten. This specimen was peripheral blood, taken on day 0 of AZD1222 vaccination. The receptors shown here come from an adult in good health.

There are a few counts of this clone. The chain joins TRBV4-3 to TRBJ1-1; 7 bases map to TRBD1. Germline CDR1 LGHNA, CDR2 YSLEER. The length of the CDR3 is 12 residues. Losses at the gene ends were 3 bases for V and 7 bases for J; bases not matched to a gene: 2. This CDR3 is CASSQGQSEAFF. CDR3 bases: TGCGCCAGCAGCCAGGGACAGAGTGAAGCTTTCTTT.

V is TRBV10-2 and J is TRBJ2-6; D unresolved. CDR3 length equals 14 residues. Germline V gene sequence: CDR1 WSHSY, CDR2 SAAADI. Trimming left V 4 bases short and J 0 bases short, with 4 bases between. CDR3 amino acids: CASSGSSGANVLTF. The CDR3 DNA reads TGCGCCAGCAGTGGGAGCTCTGGGGCCAACGTCCTGACTTTC.

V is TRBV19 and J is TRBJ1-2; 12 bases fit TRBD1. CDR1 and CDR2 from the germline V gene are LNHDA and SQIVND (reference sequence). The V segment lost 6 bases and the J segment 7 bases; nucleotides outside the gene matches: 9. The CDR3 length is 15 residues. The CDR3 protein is CASRRGQGARIGYTF. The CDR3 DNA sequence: TGTGCCAGTAGACGGGGACAGGGGGCGCGAATTGGCTACACCTTC.

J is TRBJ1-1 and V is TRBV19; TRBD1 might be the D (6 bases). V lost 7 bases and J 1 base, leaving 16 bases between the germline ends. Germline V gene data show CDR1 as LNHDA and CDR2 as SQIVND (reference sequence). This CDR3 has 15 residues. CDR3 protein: CASKPFLTGNTEAFF. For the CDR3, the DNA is TGTGCCAGTAAACCCTTTCTGACAGGGAACACTGAAGCTTTCTTT.

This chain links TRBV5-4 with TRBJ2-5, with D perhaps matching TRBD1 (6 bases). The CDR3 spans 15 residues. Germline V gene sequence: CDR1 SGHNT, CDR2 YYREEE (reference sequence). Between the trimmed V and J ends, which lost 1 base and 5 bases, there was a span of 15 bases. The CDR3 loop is CASSLRSRGDETQYF. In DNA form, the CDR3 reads TGTGCCAGCAGCTTGCGGTCCAGGGGTGATGAGACCCAGTACTTC.

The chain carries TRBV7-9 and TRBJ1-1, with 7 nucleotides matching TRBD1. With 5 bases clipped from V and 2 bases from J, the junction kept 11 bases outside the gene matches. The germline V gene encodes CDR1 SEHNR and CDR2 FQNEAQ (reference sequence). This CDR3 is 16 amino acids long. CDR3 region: CASSAGGKGVNTEAFF. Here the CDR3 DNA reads TGTGCCAGCAGCGCAGGGGGAAAAGGAGTAAACACTGAAGCTTTCTTT.

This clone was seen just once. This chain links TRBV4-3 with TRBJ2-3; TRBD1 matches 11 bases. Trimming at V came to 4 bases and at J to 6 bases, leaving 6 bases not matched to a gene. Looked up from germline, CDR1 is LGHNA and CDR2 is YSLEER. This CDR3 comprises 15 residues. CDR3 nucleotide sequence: TGCGCCAGCAGCCCGGGACAGGGGGATATCGATACGCAGTATTTT. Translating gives CASSPGQGDIDTQYF.

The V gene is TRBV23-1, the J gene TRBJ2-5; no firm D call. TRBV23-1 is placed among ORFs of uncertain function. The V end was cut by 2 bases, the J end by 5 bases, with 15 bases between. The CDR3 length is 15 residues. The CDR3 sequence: CASSQASGDVETQYF. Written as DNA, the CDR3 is TGCGCCAGCAGTCAAGCGTCCGGTGACGTGGAGACCCAGTACTTC.

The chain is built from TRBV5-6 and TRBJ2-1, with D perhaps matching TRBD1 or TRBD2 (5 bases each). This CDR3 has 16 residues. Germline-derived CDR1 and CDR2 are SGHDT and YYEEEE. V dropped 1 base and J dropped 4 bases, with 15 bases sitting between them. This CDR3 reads CASSLSSRGAYNEQFF. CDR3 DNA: TGTGCCAGCAGCTTGAGTTCGAGGGGCGCTTACAATGAGCAGTTCTTC.

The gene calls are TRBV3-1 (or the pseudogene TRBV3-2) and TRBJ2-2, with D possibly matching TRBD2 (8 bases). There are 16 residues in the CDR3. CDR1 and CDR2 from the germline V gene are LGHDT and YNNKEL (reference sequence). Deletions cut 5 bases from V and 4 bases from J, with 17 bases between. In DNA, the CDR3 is TGTGCCAGCAGCAGAACAGGGGCGGGGGGCACCGGGGAGCTGTTTTTT. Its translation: CASSRTGAGGTGELFF.

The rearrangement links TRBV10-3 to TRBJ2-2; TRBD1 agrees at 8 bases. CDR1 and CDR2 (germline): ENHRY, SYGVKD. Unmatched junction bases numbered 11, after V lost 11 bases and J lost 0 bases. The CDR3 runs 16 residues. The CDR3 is CASRALTGANTGELFF. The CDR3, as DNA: TGTGCCTCCCGAGCCCTGACAGGGGCGAACACCGGGGAGCTGTTTTTT.

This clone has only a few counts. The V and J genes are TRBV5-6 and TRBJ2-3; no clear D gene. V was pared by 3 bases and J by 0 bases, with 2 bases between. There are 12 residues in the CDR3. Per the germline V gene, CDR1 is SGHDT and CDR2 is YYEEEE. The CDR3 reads CASSYSTDTQYF. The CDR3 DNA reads TGTGCCAGCAGCTATAGCACAGATACGCAGTATTTT.

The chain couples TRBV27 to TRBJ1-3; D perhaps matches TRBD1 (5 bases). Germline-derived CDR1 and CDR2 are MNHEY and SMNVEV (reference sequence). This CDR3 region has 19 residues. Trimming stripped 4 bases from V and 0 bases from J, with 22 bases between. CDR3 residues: CASSWGVLRNPPSGNTIYF. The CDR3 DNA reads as TGTGCCAGCAGTTGGGGGGTCCTCCGAAACCCCCCCTCTGGAAACACCATATATTTT.

CDR3 nucleotides: TGTGCCAGCAGTCGGGACAGCGCAGGAAACACCATATATTTT. It encodes CASSRDSAGNTIYF. This chain links TRBV3-1 (or the pseudogene TRBV3-2) with TRBJ1-3; 7 bases align to TRBD1. Trimming cost V 6 bases and J 4 bases; bases outside gene matches: 6. In germline, CDR1 is LGHDT, CDR2 YNNKEL (reference sequence). This CDR3 contains 14 residues.

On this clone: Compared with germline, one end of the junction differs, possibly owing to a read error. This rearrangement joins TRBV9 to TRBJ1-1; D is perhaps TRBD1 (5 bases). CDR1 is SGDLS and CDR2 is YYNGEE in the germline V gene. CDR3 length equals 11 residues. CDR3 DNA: TGTGCCAGCAGCGGGGAGGGGACGATTATATTT. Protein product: CASSGEGTIIF.

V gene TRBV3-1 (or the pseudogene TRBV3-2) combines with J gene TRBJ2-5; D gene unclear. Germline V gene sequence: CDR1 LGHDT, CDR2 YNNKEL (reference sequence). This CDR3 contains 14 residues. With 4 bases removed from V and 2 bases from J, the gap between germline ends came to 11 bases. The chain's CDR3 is CASSPSGLQETQYF. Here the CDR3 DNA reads TGTGCCAGCAGCCCTAGTGGCTTGCAAGAGACCCAGTACTTC.

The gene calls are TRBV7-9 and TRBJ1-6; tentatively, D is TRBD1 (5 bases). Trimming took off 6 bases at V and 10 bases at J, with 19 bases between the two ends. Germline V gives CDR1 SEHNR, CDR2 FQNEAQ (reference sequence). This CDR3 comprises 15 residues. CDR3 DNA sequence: TGTGCCAGCAGTCTAGGGCGGCAGGGTGTATCACCCCTCCACTTT. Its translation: CASSLGRQGVSPLHF.

This chain's CDR3 is CASSLRGTNEKLFF. The CDR3 nucleotides are TGCGCCAGCAGCTTGAGGGGGACGAATGAAAAACTGTTTTTT. V usage is TRBV5-1 and J usage is TRBJ1-4; D may be TRBD1 (6 bases). Germline-derived CDR1 and CDR2 are SGHRS and YFSETQ. The CDR3 has 14 residues. The V and J ends lost 1 base and 5 bases respectively, with 9 bases between them.

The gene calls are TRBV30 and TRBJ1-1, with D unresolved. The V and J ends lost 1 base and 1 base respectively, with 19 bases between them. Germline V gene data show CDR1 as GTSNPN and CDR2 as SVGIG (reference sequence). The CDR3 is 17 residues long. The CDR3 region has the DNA TGTGCCTGGAGTGATCAGATGGGCTCGGGCCGGAACACTGAAGCTTTCTTT. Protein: CAWSDQMGSGRNTEAFF.

The CDR3 coding sequence is TGTGCCAGCAGCACCGGACAGGCCTCTGGAAACACCATATATTTT. Its translation: CASSTGQASGNTIYF. The chain has TRBV5-4 and TRBJ1-3; 7 bases map to TRBD1. V dropped 4 bases and J dropped 0; count of bases not matched to a gene: 4. This CDR3 has 15 amino acids. Germline V CDR1 and CDR2: SGHNT, YYREEE (reference sequence).

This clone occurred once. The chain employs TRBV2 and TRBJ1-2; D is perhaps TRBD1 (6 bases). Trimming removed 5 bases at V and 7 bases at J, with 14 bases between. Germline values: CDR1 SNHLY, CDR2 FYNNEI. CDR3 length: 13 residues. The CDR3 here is CASSTQGMGGYTF. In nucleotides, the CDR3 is TGTGCCAGCAGTACCCAGGGGATGGGTGGCTACACCTTC.

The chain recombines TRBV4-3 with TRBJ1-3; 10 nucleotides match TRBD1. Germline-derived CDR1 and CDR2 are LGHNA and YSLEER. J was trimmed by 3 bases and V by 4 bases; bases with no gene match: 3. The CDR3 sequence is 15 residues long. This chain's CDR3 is CASSRDRGLGNTIYF. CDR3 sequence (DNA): TGCGCCAGCAGCCGCGACAGGGGGCTTGGAAACACCATATATTTT.

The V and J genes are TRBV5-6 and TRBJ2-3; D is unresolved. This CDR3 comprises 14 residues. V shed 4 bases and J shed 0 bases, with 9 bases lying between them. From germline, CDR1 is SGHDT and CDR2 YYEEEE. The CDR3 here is CASSPTLSTDTQYF. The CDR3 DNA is TGTGCCAGCAGCCCGACTCTTAGCACAGATACGCAGTATTTT.

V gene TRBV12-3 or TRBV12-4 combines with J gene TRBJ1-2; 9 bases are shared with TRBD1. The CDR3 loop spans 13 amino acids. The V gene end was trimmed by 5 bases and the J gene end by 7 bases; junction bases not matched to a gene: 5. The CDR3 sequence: CASSSTGGFGYTF. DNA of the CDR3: TGTGCCAGCAGTAGCACAGGGGGCTTTGGCTACACCTTC.

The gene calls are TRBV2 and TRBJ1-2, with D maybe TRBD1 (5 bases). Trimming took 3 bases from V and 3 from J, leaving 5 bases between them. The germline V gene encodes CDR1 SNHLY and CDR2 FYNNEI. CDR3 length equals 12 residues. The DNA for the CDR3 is TGTGCCAGCAGTGAGGGACACTATGGCTACACCTTC. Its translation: CASSEGHYGYTF.

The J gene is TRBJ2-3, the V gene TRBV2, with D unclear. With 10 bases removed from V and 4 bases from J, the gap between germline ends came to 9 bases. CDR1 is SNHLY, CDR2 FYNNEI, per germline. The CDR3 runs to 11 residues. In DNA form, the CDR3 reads TGTGCCACCGAGCTCGCAGATACGCAGTATTTT. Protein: CATELADTQYF.

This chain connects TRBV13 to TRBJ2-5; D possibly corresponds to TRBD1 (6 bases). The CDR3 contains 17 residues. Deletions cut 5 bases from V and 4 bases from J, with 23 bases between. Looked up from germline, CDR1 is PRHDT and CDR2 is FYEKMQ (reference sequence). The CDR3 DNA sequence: TGTGCCAGCAGCCCACGGACAGACCTTCCAGGTCGAGAGACCCAGTACTTC. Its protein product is CASSPRTDLPGRETQYF.